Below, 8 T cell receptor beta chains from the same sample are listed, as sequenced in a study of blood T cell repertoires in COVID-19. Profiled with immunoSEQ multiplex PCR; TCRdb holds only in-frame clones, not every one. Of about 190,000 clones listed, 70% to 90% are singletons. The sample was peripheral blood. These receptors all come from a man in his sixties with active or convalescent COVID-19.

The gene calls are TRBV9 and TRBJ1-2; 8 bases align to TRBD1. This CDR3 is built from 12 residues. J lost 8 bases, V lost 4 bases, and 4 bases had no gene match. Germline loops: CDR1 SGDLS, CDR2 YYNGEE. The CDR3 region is CASSSGQEGYTF. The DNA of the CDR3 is TGTGCCAGCAGCTCGGGACAGGAAGGCTACACCTTC. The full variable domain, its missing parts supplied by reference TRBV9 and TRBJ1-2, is DSGVTQTPKHLITATGQRVTLRCSPRSGDLSVYWYQQSLDQGLQFLIQYYNGEERAKGNILERFSAQQFPDLHSELNLSSLELGDSALYFCASSSGQEGYTFGSGTRLTVV.

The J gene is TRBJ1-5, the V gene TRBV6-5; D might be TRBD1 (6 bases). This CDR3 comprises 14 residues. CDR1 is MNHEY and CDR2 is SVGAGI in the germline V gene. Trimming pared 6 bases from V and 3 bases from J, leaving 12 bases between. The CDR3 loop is CASSPNRDNQPQHF. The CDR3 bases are TGTGCCAGCAGCCCGAACAGGGACAATCAGCCCCAGCATTTT.

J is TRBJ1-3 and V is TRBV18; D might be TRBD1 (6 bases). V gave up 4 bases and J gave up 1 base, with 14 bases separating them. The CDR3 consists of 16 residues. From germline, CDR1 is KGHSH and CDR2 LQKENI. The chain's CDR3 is CASSQSAGASGNTIYF. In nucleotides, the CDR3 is TGTGCCAGCTCACAATCGGCAGGGGCGTCTGGAAACACCATATATTTT.

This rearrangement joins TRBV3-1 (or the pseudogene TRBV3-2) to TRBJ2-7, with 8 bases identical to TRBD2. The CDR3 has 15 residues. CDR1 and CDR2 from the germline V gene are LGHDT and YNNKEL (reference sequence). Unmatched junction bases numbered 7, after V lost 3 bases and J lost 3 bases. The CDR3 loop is CASSHQSSGYYEQYF. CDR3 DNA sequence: TGTGCCAGCAGCCATCAGTCTAGCGGGTACTACGAGCAGTACTTC.

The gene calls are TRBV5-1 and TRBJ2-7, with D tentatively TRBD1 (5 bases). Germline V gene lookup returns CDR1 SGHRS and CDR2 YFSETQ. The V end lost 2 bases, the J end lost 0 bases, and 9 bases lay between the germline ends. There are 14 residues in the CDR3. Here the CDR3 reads CASSFQGDSYEQYF. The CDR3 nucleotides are TGCGCCAGCAGCTTTCAAGGGGACTCCTACGAGCAGTACTTC.

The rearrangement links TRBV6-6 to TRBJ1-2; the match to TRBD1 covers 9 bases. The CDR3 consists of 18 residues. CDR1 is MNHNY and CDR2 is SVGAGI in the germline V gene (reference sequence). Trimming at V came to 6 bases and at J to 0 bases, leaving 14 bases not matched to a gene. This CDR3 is CASRRPGTGTLANYGYTF. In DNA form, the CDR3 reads TGTGCCAGCAGGCGACCGGGGACAGGGACGTTAGCTAACTATGGCTACACCTTC.

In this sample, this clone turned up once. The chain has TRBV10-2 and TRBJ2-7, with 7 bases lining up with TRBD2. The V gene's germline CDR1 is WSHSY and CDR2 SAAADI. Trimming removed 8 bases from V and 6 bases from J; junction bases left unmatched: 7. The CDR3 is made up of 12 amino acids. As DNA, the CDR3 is TGCGCCAGCGGGGGGGTGGGCCCCGAGCAGTACTTC. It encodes CASGGVGPEQYF.

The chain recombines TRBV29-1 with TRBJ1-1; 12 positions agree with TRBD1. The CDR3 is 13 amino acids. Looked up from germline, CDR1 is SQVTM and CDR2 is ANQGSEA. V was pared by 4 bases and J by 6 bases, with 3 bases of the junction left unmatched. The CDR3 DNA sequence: TGCAGCGTTGGGGACAGGGGGCTTTCTGAAGCTTTCTTT. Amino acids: CSVGDRGLSEAFF.